This T cell receptor (beta chain) was captured in a study of low-dose radiotherapy and immunotherapy resistance in tumors (dated by TCRdb to between 2022 and 2023). Context from the whole study: In Cohort 1, each fraction delivered 0.5 Gy every 2 weeks, and the prescribed total PTV dose was 6.5 Gy. Cohort 2 received 1 Gy per fraction every two weeks, with a total of 13 Gy over 26 weeks. Nivolumab and ipilimumab were both given intravenously, with nivolumab at a 240 mg flat dose every two weeks and ipilimumab at 1 mg/kg every six weeks. Cyclophosphamide 200 mg/m2 was administered intravenously every two weeks, one day before each radiation and immunotherapy administration. Patients took aspirin 300 mg orally once daily for four cycles, starting on cycle 1 day 1. Randomization of trial participants into treatment groups was not performed. Eight patients were included in the translational analysis: three from the first dose cohort and the first five from the second dose cohort.

V was cut back by 4 bases and J by 9 bases, leaving a gap of 2 bases between them. From the cysteine through the phenylalanine, the CDR3 covers 9 amino acids. Left in the record is the CDR3 DNA by itself, 27 bases read in frame from the first base. As encoded in the germline V gene, CDR1 is SGDLS while CDR2 is YYNGEE. First-strand cDNA was synthesized with Superscript III and a set of TRAV- and TRBV-specific primers, covering both TCRalpha and TCRbeta chains. TCRs were amplified for about 20 PCR cycles with Phusion, using a constant-region primer paired with the adapter attached to the V primers. Isolated mRNA was amplified with the MessageAmp II aRNA Amplification Kit, using an approximately 16-hour in vitro transcription at 37°C. The Dynabeads mRNA DIRECT Purification Kit was used to isolate mRNA for TCR sequencing. A second 25-cycle Phusion PCR added indexed Illumina adapters, and products were purified with AMPure XP beads. An Illumina MiniSeq instrument was used to deep-sequence the TCRalpha and TCRbeta libraries. The paper's data handling went like this. Custom Perl scripts were used to pool TCR sequences that encoded the same protein, to remove out-of-frame sequences, and to calculate the abundance of each clonotype. TCR sequences supported by only a single read were excluded from analysis. Repertoire metrics included Shannon entropy, Gini index, clonality, richness, and frequency of TCRs shared between repertoires. TCRdb applied fastp at Q25 and MiXCR to the public reads, then kept only in-frame beta chains. All rows with the same CDR3 protein become a single entry with the most common DNA and genes. Here the V and J calls rest on TCRdb's processing, not on the authors' analysis. In all, the sample holds 30,000 to 45,000 distinct CDR3 sequences, and under 25% of those were seen once. The ten largest clones take up roughly 9.4% of the sample.

This clonotype was observed a single time. The antigen this receptor binds is unknown. Base qualities were left out, and no much larger clone turns up one base away. A solitary read yields weak support. The sample's time point label is to be understood as: after trial treatment. What this sample's treatment or condition label stands for: LDRT plus nivolumab, ipilimumab, low-dose cyclophosphamide and aspirin (RACIN trial). Donors were enrolled in RACIN, a single-arm phase I dose-escalation trial in which nivolumab, ipilimumab, aspirin, low-dose cyclophosphamide and low-dose radiotherapy were combined. Patients with advanced, TIL-negative solid tumors were considered eligible.

The clonotype was recovered from a female donor with ovarian cancer. The sequence is built from TRBV9 and TRBJ1-5; a confident D gene designation cannot be given. The sample here was PBMCs, taken after low-dose radiotherapy plus immunotherapy. At the DNA level, the sequence is TGTGCCAGCAGCTGGCCCCAGCATTTT. It is translated as CASSWPQHF.